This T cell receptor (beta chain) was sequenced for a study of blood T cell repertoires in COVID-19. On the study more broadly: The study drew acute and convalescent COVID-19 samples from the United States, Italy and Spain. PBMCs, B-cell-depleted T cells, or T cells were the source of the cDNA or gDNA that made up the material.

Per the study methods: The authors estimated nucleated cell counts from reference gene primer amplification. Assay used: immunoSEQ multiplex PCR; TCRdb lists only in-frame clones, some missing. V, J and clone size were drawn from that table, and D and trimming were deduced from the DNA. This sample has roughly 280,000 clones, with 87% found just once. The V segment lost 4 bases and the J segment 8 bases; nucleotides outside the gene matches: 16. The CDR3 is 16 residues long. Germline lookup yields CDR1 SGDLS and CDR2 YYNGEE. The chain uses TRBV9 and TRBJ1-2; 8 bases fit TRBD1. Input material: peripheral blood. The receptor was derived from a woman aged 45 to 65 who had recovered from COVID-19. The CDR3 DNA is TGTGCCAGCAGCCCCCGGACAGGGCTCATCAAAGGGGGCTACACCTTC. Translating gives CASSPRTGLIKGGYTF.